This record concerns one TCR beta chain sequence. Its antigen remains unidentified. No much larger clone exists at a distance of one base, and base qualities are not known. TCRbeta CDR3 regions were amplified from genomic DNA by means of the immunoSEQ Assay, a bias-controlled multiplex PCR. Turning to the authors' computational methods: The number of nucleated cells in each sample was estimated from the amplification of reference gene primers within the assay. Sequence reads were collapsed and filtered to measure the absolute abundance of every unique TCRbeta CDR3 rearrangement. For each sample, productive Simpson clonality was calculated by taking the square root of Simpson's diversity index across productive rearrangements. TCRdb stores this immuneACCESS table with in-frame sequences only. Part of the clones is absent; in the studies checked, under half of the shortfall reflects unresolved V genes, and no reason is known for the rest. That table supplies the V and J calls and clone size; D and trimming were determined from the DNA. This sample gives 200,000 to 300,000 clones in total; about four fifths of them show up just once. The biggest ten clones account for around 7.5% of the sample.

The sample comes from a study of blood T cell repertoires in COVID-19 (TCRdb year 2020). Concerning the study at large: Samples from collaborators originated in the United States, Italy and Spain and spanned both the acute and convalescent phases of COVID-19. The material from the prospective study consisted of cDNA or gDNA derived from T cells, B-cell-depleted T cells, or PBMCs. Deeply sampled blood TCRbeta repertoires from subjects exposed to, actively infected with, or recovered from COVID-19 were included in the dataset. The repertoires were made available in a free public database intended to serve as a resource for research on the immune response to SARS-CoV-2. The samples were drawn from the first 160 participants of the ongoing ImmuneRACE study and from 1,254 subjects provided by 6 global collaborators. Sample metadata almost always included a de-identified subject ID, COVID-19 status, age in years and sex. Where available, HLA class I and class II types were taken from metadata supplied by the sample provider and were not determined by assay-based typing.

In Seattle, one collaborating source enrolled patients while the infection was active and tracked those patients longitudinally over the course of disease. Collaborating institutions collected whole blood in K2EDTA tubes following their own protocols. For TCRbeta analysis, collaborators shipped samples as frozen whole blood, isolated PBMCs, or DNA extracted from either of those sample types. The junction shows trimming of 3 bases on V and 1 base on J, and the gene matches do not reach 3 bases of it. The CDR3 runs 16 amino acids, cysteine and phenylalanine included. Only the CDR3 DNA stays, 48 bases, in frame from base 1. Via the germline V gene (reference sequence), CDR1 is MNHEY and CDR2 SMNVEV. Study-wide conclusions, independent of this receptor: How much clinical and demographic metadata was included differed by source and by participant, and the metadata was provided uncurated.

Input material: peripheral blood. This receptor was identified in a woman of 80 years or more with COVID-19, enrolled during active disease. This sequence uses TRBV27 and TRBJ1-5, and 10 junction bases match TRBD1. The nucleotide sequence is given as TGTGCCAGCAGTTTCCGGACAGGGGGAAGCAATCAGCCCCAGCATTTT. Translated, this is CASSFRTGGSNQPQHF.